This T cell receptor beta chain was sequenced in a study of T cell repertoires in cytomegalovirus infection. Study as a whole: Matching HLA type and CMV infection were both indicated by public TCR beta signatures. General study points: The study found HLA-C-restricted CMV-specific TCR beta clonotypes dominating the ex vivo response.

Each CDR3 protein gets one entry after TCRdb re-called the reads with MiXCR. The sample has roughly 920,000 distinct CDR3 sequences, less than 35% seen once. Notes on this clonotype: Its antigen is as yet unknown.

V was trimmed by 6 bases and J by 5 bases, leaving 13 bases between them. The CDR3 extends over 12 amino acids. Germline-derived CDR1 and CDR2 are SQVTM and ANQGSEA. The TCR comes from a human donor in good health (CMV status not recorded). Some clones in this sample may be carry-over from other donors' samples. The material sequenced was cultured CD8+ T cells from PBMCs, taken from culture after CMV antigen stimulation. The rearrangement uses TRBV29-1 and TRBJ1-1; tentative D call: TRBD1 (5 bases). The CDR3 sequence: CSVHQGGTEAFF. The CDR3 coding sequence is TGCAGCGTCCACCAGGGAGGGACTGAAGCTTTCTTT.